A single sample gave rise to the 7 T cell receptor beta chains below, sequenced in a study of post-analysis software for immune sequencing data. Sequencing libraries made from TCR beta cDNA carried unique molecular identifiers. One entry per CDR3 protein, called by TCRdb with MiXCR from the PCR reads. The table shows about 540,000 distinct CDR3 sequences, with around a third occurring only once. Study observations and caveats: Roughly five TRBV segments appeared more often in patients than in controls, and TRBV5-6, TRBV5-1 and TRBV20-1 were among these.

These TCRs are of unknown antigen specificity. Material for sequencing was blood. Receptors originate from a girl aged 2 to 17 with multiple sclerosis.

This clonotype has just a few counts. This chain links TRBV7-9 with TRBJ2-5; 11 positions agree with TRBD2. Germline CDR1 is SEHNR and CDR2 is FQNEAQ (reference sequence). The CDR3 length is 16 residues. Losses at the gene ends were 5 bases for V and 2 bases for J; bases not matched to a gene: 7. The CDR3 spells CASSTSGGNIQETQYF. For the CDR3, the DNA is TGTGCCAGCAGCACTAGCGGGGGTAATATACAAGAGACCCAGTACTTC.

This clonotype was seen more than once but under ten times. The genes are TRBV12-3 or TRBV12-4 and TRBJ2-1, with D possibly matching TRBD2 (6 bases). V was cut by 6 bases and J by 7 bases, with 13 bases left in between. The CDR3 loop spans 13 amino acids. Written as DNA, the CDR3 is TGTGCCAGCAGAAAATTGGGGGGAAATGAGCAGTTCTTC. This encodes CASRKLGGNEQFF.

V usage is TRBV28 and J usage is TRBJ1-1, with TRBD1 matching 9 bases. The germline V gene encodes CDR1 MDHEN and CDR2 SYDVKM. The CDR3 covers 15 residues. V shed 5 bases, J shed 3 bases, and the junction held 7 bases outside the gene matches. The CDR3 region is CASSRMDRGDTEAFF. In DNA form, the CDR3 reads TGTGCCAGCAGTAGAATGGACAGGGGAGACACTGAAGCTTTCTTT.

V and J are TRBV3-1 and TRBJ2-4; D ambiguous. The DNA end lines up better with TRBJ2-7; the J call may be wrong. The CDR3 is made up of 13 amino acids. The germline CDR1 and CDR2 sequences are LGHDT and YNNKEL (reference sequence). CDR3 DNA sequence: TGTGCCAGCAGCCAACTTCGAGGTGGCGAGCAGTACTTC. It specifies CASSQLRGGEQYF.

This chain connects TRBV12-3 or TRBV12-4 to TRBJ2-5; 15 nucleotides match TRBD2. The V gene end was trimmed by 3 bases and the J gene end by 5 bases; junction bases not matched to a gene: 10. CDR3 length equals 18 residues. This chain's CDR3 is CASSFLSGTSGGTETQYF. The CDR3 DNA reads TGTGCCAGCAGTTTCCTTTCCGGGACTAGCGGGGGGACGGAGACCCAGTACTTC.

The chain has TRBV11-2 and TRBJ2-3, with D possibly being TRBD1 (6 bases). CDR1 and CDR2 (germline): SGHAT, FQNNGV. The ends were cut back, 2 bases at V and 1 base at J, with 13 bases in the middle. The CDR3 runs 16 residues. CDR3 in DNA: TGTGCCAGCAGCTTATTCGGGACAAGCCGCACAGATACGCAGTATTTT. This translates into CASSLFGTSRTDTQYF.

J is TRBJ2-1 and V is TRBV7-2, with 12 bases fitting TRBD2. The CDR3 totals 16 residues. Germline V gives CDR1 SGHTA, CDR2 FQGNSA. The ends lost 4 bases at V and 7 bases at J; junction bases unmatched: 8. CDR3: CASSSRTSGIGNEQFF. The CDR3 region has the DNA TGTGCCAGCAGCTCTAGGACTAGCGGGATAGGGAATGAGCAGTTCTTC.